This entry describes one T cell receptor beta chain. What it recognizes is unknown. Healthy bone marrow donors formed the donor group. The V and J ends lost 1 base and 4 bases respectively, with 13 bases between them. This CDR3 is 15 amino acids long. Looked up from germline, CDR1 is SGHVS and CDR2 is FNYEAQ. This specimen comes from a study of cytomegalovirus exposure and HLA in healthy donors. Both 60 Vbeta primers and 13 Jbeta primers went into the PCR. Profiled with immunoSEQ multiplex PCR; TCRdb holds only in-frame clones, not every one. The sample lists 100,000 to 150,000 clones, roughly 80% occurring once. Findings and limits, study-wide: Reportedly, cytomegalovirus status was diagnosed with high sensitivity and specificity.

The chain uses TRBV7-6 and TRBJ2-5; a possible D gene is TRBD1 (7 bases). This TCR came from a man aged 25 to 40 in good health and CMV-seronegative. Sequenced: PBMCs. The CDR3 coding sequence is TGTGCCAGCAGCTTAGATGTCAGGGGGGTAGAGACCCAGTACTTC. This gives the protein CASSLDVRGVETQYF.